This record concerns one TCR beta chain sequence. Its antigen is currently unknown. Other DNA sequences in this specimen translate into the identical CDR3. Use of 60 Vbeta and 13 Jbeta primers characterized the PCR. Produced via immunoSEQ multiplex PCR; TCRdb's table is partial and in-frame only. The sample yields 140,000 to 150,000 clones, 76% seen once. This sample is drawn from a study of cytomegalovirus exposure and HLA in healthy donors. Study-wide findings and caveats: The classifier was said to identify cytomegalovirus status with high specificity and sensitivity.

V shed 2 bases and J 2 bases; nucleotides not matched to a gene: 2. The CDR3 consists of 15 residues. The germline V gene has CDR1 SGHRS and CDR2 YFSETQ. The V call is TRBV5-1, the J call TRBJ2-3, with 10 bases aligning to TRBD2. This TCR derives from a man between 35 and 55 years old in good health and CMV-seronegative. The source material was PBMCs. The CDR3 sequence: CASSFTSGNTDTQYF. The CDR3 region has the DNA TGCGCCAGCAGCTTCACTAGCGGGAACACAGATACGCAGTATTTT.